These 10 T cell receptor beta chains originate from one sample sequenced in a study of blood T cell repertoires in COVID-19. Data came from immunoSEQ multiplex PCR; TCRdb stores just in-frame clones and leaves some out. The sample has about 81,000 clones; about four fifths are singletons. The sequencing input was peripheral blood. These receptors all come from a human donor in a cohort sampled during active COVID-19.

The CDR3 DNA is TGTGCCAGCAGTGAAAGCAACCGAGACACCGGGGAGCTGTTTTTT. Protein sequence: CASSESNRDTGELFF. V usage is TRBV6-1 and J usage is TRBJ2-2; D gene ambiguous. The germline V gene has CDR1 MNHNS and CDR2 SASEGT. The CDR3 is 15 residues long. The V gene lost 2 bases and the J gene lost 3 bases, with 10 bases spanning the gap.

This chain uses TRBV5-1 with TRBJ1-6; D remains unclear. This CDR3 spans 14 amino acids. In germline, CDR1 is SGHRS, CDR2 YFSETQ. V shed 5 bases and J shed 5 bases, with 11 bases lying between them. CDR3 coding DNA: TGCGCCAGCAGGGAGGTTAGCGATAATTCACCCCTCCACTTT. Translating gives CASREVSDNSPLHF.

The V call is TRBV25-1, the J call TRBJ2-3; 7 nucleotides match TRBD2. V lost 2 bases, J lost 3 bases, and 8 bases stayed unmatched. The CDR3 is 16 residues long. CDR1 is MGHDK and CDR2 is SYGVNS in the germline V gene. The CDR3 bases are TGTGCCAGCAGTGAACCTAGGACTAGAGTTACAGATACGCAGTATTTT. It yields the protein CASSEPRTRVTDTQYF. Using reference TRBV25-1 and TRBJ2-3 for the parts outside the CDR3, the full variable domain is EADIYQTPRYLVIGTGKKITLECSQTMGHDKMYWYQQDPGMELHLIHYSYGVNSTEKGDLSSESTVSRIRTEHFPLTLESARPSHTSQYLCASSEPRTRVTDTQYFGPGTRLTVL.

This clone was picked up one time. CDR3 protein: CSVRRGSEQYF. The CDR3, as DNA: TGCAGCGTAAGAAGGGGGAGCGAGCAGTACTTC. This rearrangement joins TRBV29-1 to TRBJ2-7; weak D call: TRBD1 (6 bases). The CDR3 contains 11 residues. Germline V gives CDR1 SQVTM, CDR2 ANQGSEA. The V and J ends lost 6 bases and 6 bases respectively, with 12 bases between them.

This rearrangement joins TRBV2 to TRBJ2-1; TRBD1 is a possible D gene (6 bases). CDR1 and CDR2 from the germline V gene are SNHLY and FYNNEI. V lost 7 bases, J lost 0 bases, and 25 bases lay in between. The CDR3 runs to 19 residues. The CDR3 sequence: CASNREGDTFGFSYNEQFF. For the CDR3, the DNA is TGTGCCAGCAACCGTGAGGGGGACACCTTCGGATTCTCCTACAATGAGCAGTTCTTC. Full variable domain (rest looked up from reference TRBV2 and TRBJ2-1): EPEVTQTPSHQVTQMGQEVILRCVPISNHLYFYWYRQILGQKVEFLVSFYNNEISEKSEIFDDQFSVERPDGSNFTLKIRSTKLEDSAMYFCASNREGDTFGFSYNEQFFGPGTRLTVL.

The CDR3 DNA sequence: TGTGCCAGTAGTATAGGGATCGGGGGAACCACTAACTATGGCTACACCTTC. Its protein is CASSIGIGGTTNYGYTF. The V gene is TRBV19, the J gene TRBJ1-2; TRBD1 is a possible D gene (5 bases). V was cut by 1 base and J by 0 bases, with 15 bases left in between. This CDR3 contains 17 residues. Germline CDR1 reads LNHDA; CDR2 reads SQIVND (reference sequence).

The V gene is TRBV3-1 (or the pseudogene TRBV3-2), the J gene TRBJ1-1; D gene ambiguous. Trimming took off 4 bases at V and 1 base at J, with 13 bases between the two ends. Germline CDR1 is LGHDT and CDR2 is YNNKEL (reference sequence). This CDR3 has 15 residues. CDR3 nucleotide sequence: TGTGCCAGCAGCCCAAGCCGGGGTTGGAACACTGAAGCTTTCTTT. This codes for CASSPSRGWNTEAFF.

The chain combines TRBV12-5 with TRBJ2-1, with 15 bases identical to TRBD2. The trim removed 9 bases at V and 3 bases at J, leaving 12 bases unmatched. The CDR3 length is 18 residues. Per germline, CDR1 LGHNT and CDR2 FRNRAP. The CDR3 coding sequence is TGTGCTAGCCAGGGACAGCCGGGACTAGCGGGGGGCTACAATGAGCAGTTCTTC. Residues: CASQGQPGLAGGYNEQFF.

The V gene is TRBV5-5, the J gene TRBJ2-3, with D possibly being TRBD2 (5 bases). Germline V gives CDR1 SGHKS, CDR2 YYEKEE (reference sequence). V was trimmed by 4 bases and J by 3 bases, leaving 18 bases between them. CDR3 length: 16 amino acids. The chain's CDR3 is CASSLGSGIGTDTQYF. The DNA of the CDR3 is TGTGCCAGCAGCCTGGGATCGGGGATAGGGACAGATACGCAGTATTTT.

This clone is a singleton in its sample. The gene calls are TRBV2 and TRBJ1-2; maybe TRBD1 (6 bases). Trimming cost V 5 bases and J 10 bases, with 23 bases left between them. CDR1 and CDR2 from the germline V gene are SNHLY and FYNNEI. This CDR3 is 15 amino acids long. The CDR3 here is CASSPTPDSPGVYTF. CDR3 in DNA: TGTGCCAGCAGTCCTACCCCGGACAGTCCCGGAGTCTACACCTTC.